Listed here are 30 T cell receptor beta chains from one sample, sequenced in a study of blood T cell repertoires in COVID-19. Libraries were prepared by immunoSEQ multiplex PCR; TCRdb keeps only in-frame clonotypes and omits some of them. Here the sample spans about 250,000 clones, around nine tenths being singletons. Sequencing was done on a sample of peripheral blood. These receptors came from a man aged 18 to 29 with active or convalescent COVID-19.

The table lists this clone with a few counts. The chain couples TRBV7-9 to TRBJ1-4; 7 bases agree with TRBD1. The V gene's germline CDR1 is SEHNR and CDR2 FQNEAQ (reference sequence). The CDR3 runs 16 residues. The J segment lost 4 bases and the V segment lost 5 bases, leaving 10 bases of the junction unmatched. CDR3 region: CASSRRKTGINEKLFF. The CDR3 DNA reads TGTGCCAGCAGCCGTCGGAAGACAGGGATTAATGAAAAACTGTTTTTT.

The J gene is TRBJ1-5, the V gene TRBV5-1, with TRBD1 matching 7 bases. Looked up from germline, CDR1 is SGHRS and CDR2 is YFSETQ. With 0 bases clipped from V and 5 bases from J, the junction kept 5 bases outside the gene matches. The CDR3 totals 15 residues. The CDR3 sequence: CASSLGGGEDQPQHF. The CDR3 DNA is TGCGCCAGCAGCTTGGGAGGGGGCGAGGATCAGCCCCAGCATTTT.

The chain employs TRBV9 and TRBJ2-1, with TRBD2 matching over 9 bases. The germline CDR1 and CDR2 sequences are SGDLS and YYNGEE. V lost 0 bases to trimming and J lost 4 bases; unmatched junction nucleotides: 14. This CDR3 region has 19 residues. The CDR3 reads CASSVVGRGRLAEYNEQFF. CDR3 sequence (DNA): TGTGCCAGCAGCGTAGTCGGCAGGGGGAGACTAGCGGAGTACAATGAGCAGTTCTTC.

This clone has a single count. The chain couples TRBV19 to TRBJ1-1; 9 bases fit TRBD1. The CDR3 has 14 residues. Trimming took 5 bases from V and 5 from J; bases not matched to a gene: 6. The germline V gene encodes CDR1 LNHDA and CDR2 SQIVND (reference sequence). The CDR3 DNA sequence: TGTGCCAGTAGTGTACAGGGGGCTCAGACTGAAGCTTTCTTT. Residues: CASSVQGAQTEAFF.

The CDR3 loop reads CASSPLRAGLLDEQFF. CDR3 in DNA: TGTGCCAGCAGCCCCCTCCGGGCGGGACTACTGGATGAGCAGTTCTTC. The chain couples TRBV13 to TRBJ2-1; TRBD2 agrees at 7 bases. The length of the CDR3 is 16 residues. The germline V gene has CDR1 PRHDT and CDR2 FYEKMQ (reference sequence). The V segment lost 5 bases and the J segment 8 bases; nucleotides outside the gene matches: 15.

The J gene is TRBJ1-1, the V gene TRBV7-8; 7 bases fit TRBD1. From germline, CDR1 is SGHVS and CDR2 FQNEAQ. V lost 1 base, J lost 1 base, and 3 bases stayed unmatched. This CDR3 is built from 15 residues. CDR3 protein: CASSLVRQGNTEAFF. The CDR3 coding sequence is TGTGCCAGCAGCTTAGTAAGACAGGGGAACACTGAAGCTTTCTTT.

The chain recombines TRBV6-5 with TRBJ1-1, with no clear D. The CDR3 covers 16 residues. V lost 3 bases and J 0 bases, leaving 14 bases between the germline ends. The germline V gene encodes CDR1 MNHEY and CDR2 SVGAGI. For the CDR3, the DNA is TGTGCCAGCAGTTATATCCGGGGTGACATGAACACTGAAGCTTTCTTT. Its protein product is CASSYIRGDMNTEAFF.

The CDR3: CSAIDTGNSPLHF. DNA for the CDR3: TGCAGTGCTATTGATACGGGAAATTCACCCCTCCACTTT. This rearrangement joins TRBV20-1 to TRBJ1-6; D unresolved. The CDR3 is made up of 13 amino acids. Germline V gives CDR1 DFQATT, CDR2 SNEGSKA (reference sequence). V was cut by 4 bases and J by 7 bases, with 11 bases left in between.

The chain carries TRBV29-1 and TRBJ1-1; TRBD1 is a possible D gene (5 bases). V was pared by 6 bases and J by 0 bases, with 14 bases between. Germline CDR1 reads SQVTM; CDR2 reads ANQGSEA. The CDR3 contains 14 residues. The CDR3 sequence: CSVDGGLLNTEAFF. The CDR3 DNA sequence: TGCAGCGTCGATGGGGGACTTCTGAACACTGAAGCTTTCTTT.

The rearrangement links TRBV6-2 or TRBV6-3 to TRBJ2-5; D is possibly TRBD2 (5 bases). There are 13 residues in the CDR3. Germline V gene data show CDR1 as MNHEY and CDR2 as SVGEGT. V was clipped by 3 bases and J by 7 bases, with 12 bases between them. Here the CDR3 DNA reads TGTGCCAGCAGTTATGGACTGAGCGGGACCCAGTACTTC. Its translation: CASSYGLSGTQYF.

This sequence joins TRBV19 and TRBJ1-1, with D perhaps TRBD1 (5 bases). Germline values: CDR1 LNHDA, CDR2 SQIVND (reference sequence). CDR3 length equals 14 residues. Trimming removed 3 bases at V and 4 bases at J, with 12 bases between. CDR3 sequence (DNA): TGTGCCAGTAGTATTCCTAGGGGAATCACTGAAGCTTTCTTT. Protein product: CASSIPRGITEAFF.

This chain joins TRBV28 and TRBJ2-4; TRBD2 aligns across 15 bases. CDR3 length: 19 amino acids. CDR1 is MDHEN, CDR2 SYDVKM, per germline. V shed 4 bases, J shed 8 bases, and the junction held 15 bases outside the gene matches. DNA of the CDR3: TGTGCCAGCAGTTCTATAAAAGGGACTAGCGGGAGGCTGAGGGACATTCAGTACTTC. Its protein product is CASSSIKGTSGRLRDIQYF.

The chain is built from TRBV13 and TRBJ2-7; D is unresolved. This CDR3 is built from 13 residues. V lost 3 bases, J lost 3 bases, and 9 bases lay in between. The V gene's germline CDR1 is PRHDT and CDR2 FYEKMQ (reference sequence). This chain's CDR3 is CASSLVTGYEQYF. CDR3 DNA: TGTGCCAGCAGCTTGGTCACCGGCTACGAGCAGTACTTC.

V and J are TRBV4-1 and TRBJ2-7; TRBD2 aligns across 8 bases. The CDR3 extends over 16 amino acids. Germline CDR1 and CDR2: MGHRA and YSYEKL. V trimming: 1 base; J trimming: 1 base; junction bases outside the gene matches: 6. The CDR3 DNA is TGCGCCAGCAGCCAAGGCCGGGGGGGGAAATCCTACGAGCAGTACTTC. Protein product: CASSQGRGGKSYEQYF.

The chain employs TRBV11-2 and TRBJ1-2, with no clear D. The ends were cut back, 5 bases at V and 7 bases at J, with 14 bases in the middle. Looked up from germline, CDR1 is SGHAT and CDR2 is FQNNGV. This CDR3 has 13 amino acids. The CDR3 here is CASSPGVDSGYTF. CDR3 DNA: TGTGCCAGCAGCCCCGGGGTGGATTCTGGCTACACCTTC.

A single count supports this clone. This chain uses TRBV3-1 (or the pseudogene TRBV3-2) with TRBJ2-5, with D maybe TRBD2 (6 bases). Germline V gene data show CDR1 as LGHDT and CDR2 as YNNKEL (reference sequence). The CDR3 is made up of 13 amino acids. Trimming left V 3 bases short and J 4 bases short, with 9 bases between. The CDR3 bases are TGTGCCAGCAGCCAGATGGGGGGAGAGACCCAGTACTTC. Translating gives CASSQMGGETQYF.

The chain recombines TRBV30 with TRBJ1-6, with D uncertain. The CDR3 runs 15 residues. Germline assignment: CDR1 GTSNPN and CDR2 SVGIG (reference sequence). V was pared by 1 base and J by 1 base, with 8 bases between. CDR3 amino acids: CAWSEGRSYNSPLHF. CDR3 bases: TGTGCCTGGAGTGAAGGGAGGTCCTATAATTCACCCCTCCACTTT.

The CDR3 DNA is TGTGCCAGCAGTTATTCCGGACTAGCGGGAGGTGTAAGCTCCTACAATGAGCAGTTCTTC. Translation gives CASSYSGLAGGVSSYNEQFF. This chain connects TRBV28 to TRBJ2-1, with 14 bases lining up with TRBD2. Germline-derived CDR1 and CDR2 are MDHEN and SYDVKM. Unmatched junction bases numbered 11, after V lost 4 bases and J lost 0 bases. The CDR3 is 20 residues long.

This clone is a singleton in its sample. This chain links TRBV5-6 with TRBJ1-3; TRBD1 aligns across 8 bases. The V segment lost 3 bases and the J segment 4 bases; nucleotides outside the gene matches: 6. Germline CDR1 SGHDT, CDR2 YYEEEE. The CDR3 loop spans 15 amino acids. In DNA, the CDR3 is TGTGCCAGCAGCTCAGGGGGCGCGGGGGGAAACACCATATATTTT. Translating it yields CASSSGGAGGNTIYF.

This sequence joins TRBV7-8 and TRBJ2-1, with 14 nucleotides matching TRBD2. V shed 4 bases and J 15 bases; nucleotides not matched to a gene: 5. The length of the CDR3 is 13 residues. Germline CDR1 and CDR2: SGHVS and FQNEAQ. The CDR3 sequence is CASSSRTSGGRFF. The CDR3 DNA follows: TGTGCCAGCAGCTCGCGGACTAGCGGGGGGCGGTTCTTC.

The rearrangement links TRBV4-3 to TRBJ1-6; possible D gene TRBD1, 6 bases. V was clipped by 0 bases and J by 5 bases, with 11 bases between them. Germline CDR1 reads LGHNA; CDR2 reads YSLEER. The CDR3 is 16 amino acids. Here the CDR3 reads CASSQDRGTDNSPLHF. The DNA for the CDR3 is TGCGCCAGCAGCCAAGATAGGGGGACCGATAATTCACCCCTCCACTTT.

This chain joins TRBV5-4 and TRBJ1-1; D unresolved. The germline V and J ends were trimmed by 2 bases and 7 bases, with 15 bases remaining between them. Germline V gene lookup returns CDR1 SGHNT and CDR2 YYREEE (reference sequence). CDR3 length: 14 amino acids. The CDR3: CASSLGSSPGEAFF. DNA for the CDR3: TGTGCCAGCAGCTTAGGATCATCACCAGGTGAAGCTTTCTTT.

V and J are TRBV3-1 (or the pseudogene TRBV3-2) and TRBJ1-2; possibly TRBD1 for D (6 bases). The V end lost 1 base, the J end lost 1 base, and 16 bases lay between the germline ends. This CDR3 contains 17 residues. Germline lookup yields CDR1 LGHDT and CDR2 YNNKEL (reference sequence). The CDR3 DNA reads TGTGCCAGCAGCCAAGTTGGGGGCCAAGTTCTTAACTATGGCTACACCTTC. As protein: CASSQVGGQVLNYGYTF.

The J gene is TRBJ1-6, the V gene TRBV6-1; no definite D call. The V gene lost 0 bases and the J gene lost 6 bases, with 12 bases spanning the gap. CDR1 and CDR2 from the germline V gene are MNHNS and SASEGT. The CDR3 spans 16 residues. CDR3 in amino acids: CASSEAQAYANSPLHF. In DNA form, the CDR3 reads TGTGCCAGCAGTGAAGCACAAGCGTACGCTAATTCACCCCTCCACTTT.

For the CDR3, the DNA is TGTGCCAGCAGAAACCAGGGTAGCCCTGAAGCTTTCTTT. Encoded protein: CASRNQGSPEAFF. This sequence joins TRBV6-5 and TRBJ1-1, with D perhaps matching TRBD1 (5 bases). Per the germline V gene, CDR1 is MNHEY and CDR2 is SVGAGI. The CDR3 covers 13 residues. Trimming stripped 6 bases from V and 6 bases from J, with 14 bases between.

The chain couples TRBV2 to TRBJ1-6; D possibly corresponds to TRBD1 (6 bases). Germline CDR1 is SNHLY and CDR2 is FYNNEI. The V end lost 7 bases, the J end lost 7 bases, and 14 bases lay between the germline ends. The CDR3 runs to 14 residues. DNA for the CDR3: TGTGCCAGCACCCCAGGGGCTCGCAATTCACCCCTCCACTTT. It specifies CASTPGARNSPLHF. Variable domain in full (rest from reference TRBV2 and TRBJ1-6): EPEVTQTPSHQVTQMGQEVILRCVPISNHLYFYWYRQILGQKVEFLVSFYNNEISEKSEIFDDQFSVERPDGSNFTLKIRSTKLEDSAMYFCASTPGARNSPLHFGNGTRLTVT.

This rearrangement joins TRBV9 to TRBJ1-1; tentative D call: TRBD1 (5 bases). Deletions cut 0 bases from V and 3 bases from J, with 18 bases between. Germline loops: CDR1 SGDLS, CDR2 YYNGEE. The CDR3 is made up of 17 amino acids. The CDR3 nucleotides read TGTGCCAGCAGCGTAGGAATCGGGGGACGGTTCGACACTGAAGCTTTCTTT. The encoded protein is CASSVGIGGRFDTEAFF.

This chain links TRBV19 with TRBJ1-5; 7 positions match TRBD1. This CDR3 is built from 17 residues. Per the germline V gene, CDR1 is LNHDA and CDR2 is SQIVND (reference sequence). Unmatched junction bases numbered 5, after V lost 0 bases and J lost 0 bases. CDR3 loop: CASSIEGTANSNQPQHF. CDR3 DNA sequence: TGTGCCAGTAGTATAGAGGGGACAGCAAATAGCAATCAGCCCCAGCATTTT.

The chain uses TRBV5-6 and TRBJ2-1; maybe TRBD2 (6 bases). Trimming cost V 4 bases and J 0 bases, with 11 bases left between them. Germline-derived CDR1 and CDR2 are SGHDT and YYEEEE. This CDR3 is built from 15 residues. The CDR3 bases are TGTGCCAGCAGCGCATTAGCGGACTCCTACAATGAGCAGTTCTTC. Its protein product is CASSALADSYNEQFF.

V is TRBV5-4 and J is TRBJ1-2; the match to TRBD1 covers 7 bases. CDR3 length equals 15 residues. V was pared by 0 bases and J by 3 bases, with 5 bases of the junction left unmatched. Germline CDR1 SGHNT, CDR2 YYREEE (reference sequence). CDR3 sequence: CASSLGQGGYYGYTF. CDR3 nucleotide sequence: TGTGCCAGCAGCTTGGGACAGGGAGGATACTATGGCTACACCTTC. Complete variable domain (other parts from reference TRBV5-4 and TRBJ1-2): ETGVTQSPTHLIKTRGQQVTLRCSSQSGHNTVSWYQQALGQGPQFIFQYYREEENGRGNFPPRFSGLQFPNYSSELNVNALELDDSALYLCASSLGQGGYYGYTFGSGTRLTVV.